The following is a T cell receptor (beta chain) sequence with its context. The source of the sample is a study of cytomegalovirus exposure and HLA in healthy donors. The CDR3 contains 15 residues. V shed 1 base and J shed 2 bases, with 11 bases lying between them. Per germline, CDR1 LNHDA and CDR2 SQIVND (reference sequence). The PCR employed 60 Vbeta primers together with 13 Jbeta primers. Measured with immunoSEQ multiplex PCR; TCRdb has only the in-frame clones, and not every one. The sample consists of 130,000 to 150,000 clones, 60% to 85% of them appearing once. The sample taken for sequencing was PBMCs. This receptor was obtained from a male donor in good health and CMV-seronegative. The rearrangement joins TRBV19 to TRBJ1-1, with a weak D call TRBD1 (5 bases). CDR3 region: CASSIVGHTNTEAFF. The DNA for the CDR3 is TGTGCCAGTAGTATAGTCGGACACACTAACACTGAAGCTTTCTTT.